This T cell receptor beta chain was found in a study of blood T cell repertoires in COVID-19. Data came from immunoSEQ multiplex PCR; TCRdb stores just in-frame clones and leaves some out. The sample carries hundreds of thousands of clones, around 88% recorded once. Trimming pared 6 bases from V and 3 bases from J, leaving 15 bases between. The CDR3 length is 14 residues. Germline V gene sequence: CDR1 MDHEN, CDR2 SYDVKM. Material: peripheral blood. This receptor was taken from a young woman with COVID-19, enrolled during active disease. V and J are TRBV28 and TRBJ2-7, with TRBD1 as a possible D gene (6 bases). The CDR3 region is CASRDSGDLYEQYF. The CDR3 region has the DNA TGTGCCAGCAGGGACAGTGGAGATCTCTACGAGCAGTACTTC.